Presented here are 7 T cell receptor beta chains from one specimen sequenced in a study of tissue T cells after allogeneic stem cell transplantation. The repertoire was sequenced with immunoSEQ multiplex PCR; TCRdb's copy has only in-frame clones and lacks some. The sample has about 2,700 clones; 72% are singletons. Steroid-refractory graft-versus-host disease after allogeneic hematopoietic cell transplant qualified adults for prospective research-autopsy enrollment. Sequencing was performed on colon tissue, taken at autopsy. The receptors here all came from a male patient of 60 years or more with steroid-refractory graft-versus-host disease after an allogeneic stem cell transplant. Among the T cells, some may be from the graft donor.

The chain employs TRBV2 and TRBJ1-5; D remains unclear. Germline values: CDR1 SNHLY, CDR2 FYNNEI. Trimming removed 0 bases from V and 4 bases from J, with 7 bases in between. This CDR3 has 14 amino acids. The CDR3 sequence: CASSEATPNQPQHF. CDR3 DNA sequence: TGTGCCAGCAGTGAAGCTACGCCGAATCAGCCCCAGCATTTT.

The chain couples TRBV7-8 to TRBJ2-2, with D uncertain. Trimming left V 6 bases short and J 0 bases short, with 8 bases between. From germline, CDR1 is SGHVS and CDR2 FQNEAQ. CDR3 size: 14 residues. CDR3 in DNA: TGTGCCAGCAGGCCGCCTTCGAACACCGGGGAGCTGTTTTTT. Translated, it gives CASRPPSNTGELFF.

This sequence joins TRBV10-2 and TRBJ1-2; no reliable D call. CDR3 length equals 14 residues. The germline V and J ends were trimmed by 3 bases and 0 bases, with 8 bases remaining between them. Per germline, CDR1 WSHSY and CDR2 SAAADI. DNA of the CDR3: TGCGCCAGCAGTGATTACACAACTAACTATGGCTACACCTTC. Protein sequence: CASSDYTTNYGYTF.

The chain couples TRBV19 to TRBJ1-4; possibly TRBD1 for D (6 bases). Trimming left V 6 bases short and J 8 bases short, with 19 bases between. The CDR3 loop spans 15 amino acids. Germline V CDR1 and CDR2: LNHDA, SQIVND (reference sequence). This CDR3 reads CASRLSGGPPEKLFF. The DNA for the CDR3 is TGTGCCAGTAGACTTAGCGGGGGCCCCCCGGAAAAACTGTTTTTT. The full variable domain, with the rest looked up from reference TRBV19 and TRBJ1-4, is DGGITQSPKYLFRKEGQNVTLSCEQNLNHDAMYWYRQDPGQGLRLIYYSQIVNDFQKGDIAEGYSVSREKKESFPLTVTSAQKNPTAFYLCASRLSGGPPEKLFFGSGTQLSVL.

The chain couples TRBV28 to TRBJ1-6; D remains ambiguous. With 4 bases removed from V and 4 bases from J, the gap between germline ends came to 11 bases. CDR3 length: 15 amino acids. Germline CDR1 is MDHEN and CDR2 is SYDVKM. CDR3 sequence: CASSSGDFYNSPLHF. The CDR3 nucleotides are TGTGCCAGCAGTTCTGGCGACTTTTATAATTCACCCCTCCACTTT.

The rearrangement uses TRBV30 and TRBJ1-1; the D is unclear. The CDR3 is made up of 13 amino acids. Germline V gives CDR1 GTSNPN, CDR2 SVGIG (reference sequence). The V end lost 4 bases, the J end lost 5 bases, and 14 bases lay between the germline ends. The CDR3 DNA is TGTGCCTGGACGAGGCCAGAAAAGACTGAAGCTTTCTTT. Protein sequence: CAWTRPEKTEAFF.

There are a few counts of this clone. In nucleotides, the CDR3 is TGCGCCAGCAGATCAACCTGGAGAGGGAACACTGAAGCTTTCTTT. Residues: CASRSTWRGNTEAFF. The chain recombines TRBV5-1 with TRBJ1-1; D uncertain. The CDR3 is 15 amino acids. Between the trimmed V and J ends, which lost 5 bases and 1 base, there was a span of 15 bases. CDR1 and CDR2 (germline): SGHRS, YFSETQ.